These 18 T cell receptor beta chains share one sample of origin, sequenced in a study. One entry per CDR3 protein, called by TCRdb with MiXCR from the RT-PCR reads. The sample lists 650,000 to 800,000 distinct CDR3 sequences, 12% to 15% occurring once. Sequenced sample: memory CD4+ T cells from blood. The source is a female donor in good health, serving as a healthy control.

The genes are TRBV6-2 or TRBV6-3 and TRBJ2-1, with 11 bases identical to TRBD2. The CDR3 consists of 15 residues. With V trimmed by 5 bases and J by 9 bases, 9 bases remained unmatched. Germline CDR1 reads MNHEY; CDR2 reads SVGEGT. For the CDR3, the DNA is TGTGCCAGCAGTGTGGTAGCGGGGGGGCCCGGTGAGCAGTTCTTC. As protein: CASSVVAGGPGEQFF.

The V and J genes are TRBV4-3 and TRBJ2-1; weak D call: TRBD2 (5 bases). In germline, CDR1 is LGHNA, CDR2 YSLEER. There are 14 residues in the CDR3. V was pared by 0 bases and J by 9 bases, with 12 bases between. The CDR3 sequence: CASSQDWASGEQFF. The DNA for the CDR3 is TGCGCCAGCAGCCAAGATTGGGCCAGCGGTGAGCAGTTCTTC.

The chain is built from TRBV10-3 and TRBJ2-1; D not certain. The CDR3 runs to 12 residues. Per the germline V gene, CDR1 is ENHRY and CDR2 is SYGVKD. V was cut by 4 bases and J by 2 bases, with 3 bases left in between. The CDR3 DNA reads TGTGCCATCAGTGTCCCCTACAATGAGCAGTTCTTC. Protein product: CAISVPYNEQFF.

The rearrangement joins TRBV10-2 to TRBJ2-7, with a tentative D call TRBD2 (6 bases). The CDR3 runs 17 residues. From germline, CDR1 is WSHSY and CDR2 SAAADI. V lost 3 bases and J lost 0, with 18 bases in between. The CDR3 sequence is CASSDYSGGSSSYEQYF. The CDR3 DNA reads TGCGCCAGCAGTGACTACTCCGGGGGATCGAGCTCCTACGAGCAGTACTTC.

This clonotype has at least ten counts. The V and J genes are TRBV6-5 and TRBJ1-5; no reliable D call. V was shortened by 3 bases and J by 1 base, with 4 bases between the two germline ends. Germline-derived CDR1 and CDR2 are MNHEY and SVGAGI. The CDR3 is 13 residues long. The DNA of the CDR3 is TGTGCCAGCAGTTATAGGAGCAATCAGCCCCAGCATTTT. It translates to CASSYRSNQPQHF.

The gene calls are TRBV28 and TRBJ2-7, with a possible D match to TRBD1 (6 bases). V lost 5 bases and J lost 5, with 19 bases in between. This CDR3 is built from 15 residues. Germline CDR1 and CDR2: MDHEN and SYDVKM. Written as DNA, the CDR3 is TGTGCCAGCAGTCTACCCTTAACAGGGACGGACGAGCAGTACTTC. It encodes CASSLPLTGTDEQYF.

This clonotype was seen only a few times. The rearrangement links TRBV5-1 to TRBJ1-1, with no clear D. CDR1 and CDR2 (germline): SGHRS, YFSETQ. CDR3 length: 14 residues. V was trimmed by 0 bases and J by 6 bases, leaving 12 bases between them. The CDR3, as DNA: TGCGCCAGCAGCTTGGTCCCCAGCGGGGCTGAAGCTTTCTTT. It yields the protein CASSLVPSGAEAFF.

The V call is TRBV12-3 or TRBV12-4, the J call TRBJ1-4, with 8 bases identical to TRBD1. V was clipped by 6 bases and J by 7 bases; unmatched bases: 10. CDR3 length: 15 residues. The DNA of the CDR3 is TGTGCCAGCAGCCTCGCCACAGGGGGTAGTGAAAAACTGTTTTTT. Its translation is CASSLATGGSEKLFF.

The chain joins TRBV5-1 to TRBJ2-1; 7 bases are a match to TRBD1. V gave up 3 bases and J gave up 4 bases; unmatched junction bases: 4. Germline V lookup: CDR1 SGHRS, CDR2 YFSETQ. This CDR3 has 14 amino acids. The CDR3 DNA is TGCGCCAGCAGCTCTGGGACAGATTACAATGAGCAGTTCTTC. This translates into CASSSGTDYNEQFF.

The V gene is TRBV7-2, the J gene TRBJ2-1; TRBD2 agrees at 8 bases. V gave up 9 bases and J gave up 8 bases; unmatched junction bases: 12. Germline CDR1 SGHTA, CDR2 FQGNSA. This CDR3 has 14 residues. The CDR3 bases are TGTGCCAGTGTTTCCTCGGGGGGGTCCGATGAGCAGTTCTTC. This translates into CASVSSGGSDEQFF.

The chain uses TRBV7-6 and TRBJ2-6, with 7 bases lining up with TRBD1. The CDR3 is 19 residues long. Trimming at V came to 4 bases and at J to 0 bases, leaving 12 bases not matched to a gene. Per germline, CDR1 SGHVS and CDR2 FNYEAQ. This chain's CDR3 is CASSSRGQPKFSGANVLTF. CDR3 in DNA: TGTGCCAGCAGCTCCCGGGGACAGCCTAAATTCTCTGGGGCCAACGTCCTGACTTTC.

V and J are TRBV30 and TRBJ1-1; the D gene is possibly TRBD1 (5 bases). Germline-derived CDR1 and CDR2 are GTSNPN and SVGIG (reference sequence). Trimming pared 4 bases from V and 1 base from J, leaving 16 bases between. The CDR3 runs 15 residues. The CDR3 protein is CAWTTLGTANTEAFF. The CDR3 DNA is TGTGCCTGGACCACCCTAGGGACGGCGAACACTGAAGCTTTCTTT.

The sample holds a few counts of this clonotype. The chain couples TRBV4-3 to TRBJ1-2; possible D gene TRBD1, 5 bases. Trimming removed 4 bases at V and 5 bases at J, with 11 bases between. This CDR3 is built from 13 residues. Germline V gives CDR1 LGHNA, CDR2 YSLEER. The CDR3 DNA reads TGCGCCAGCAGCCCGGGACGGATATATGGCTACACCTTC. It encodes CASSPGRIYGYTF.

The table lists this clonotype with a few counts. DNA of the CDR3: TGTGCCAGCAGCTTAGTTGAATCGGATACGCAGTATTTT. This encodes CASSLVESDTQYF. The gene calls are TRBV7-2 and TRBJ2-3; D uncertain. V was clipped by 1 base and J by 6 bases, with 8 bases between them. CDR3 length: 13 amino acids. Per the germline V gene, CDR1 is SGHTA and CDR2 is FQGNSA.

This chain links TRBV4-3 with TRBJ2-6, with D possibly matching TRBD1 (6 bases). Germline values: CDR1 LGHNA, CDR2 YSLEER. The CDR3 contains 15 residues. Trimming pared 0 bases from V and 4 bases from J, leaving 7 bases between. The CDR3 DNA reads TGCGCCAGCAGCCAAGAGGGGGCAGGGGCCAACGTCCTGACTTTC. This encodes CASSQEGAGANVLTF.

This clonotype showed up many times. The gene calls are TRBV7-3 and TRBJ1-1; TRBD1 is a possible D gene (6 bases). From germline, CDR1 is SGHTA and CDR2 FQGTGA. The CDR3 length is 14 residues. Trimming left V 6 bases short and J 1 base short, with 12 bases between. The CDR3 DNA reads TGTGCCAGCAGTAAGGGACACACGAACACTGAAGCTTTCTTT. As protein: CASSKGHTNTEAFF.

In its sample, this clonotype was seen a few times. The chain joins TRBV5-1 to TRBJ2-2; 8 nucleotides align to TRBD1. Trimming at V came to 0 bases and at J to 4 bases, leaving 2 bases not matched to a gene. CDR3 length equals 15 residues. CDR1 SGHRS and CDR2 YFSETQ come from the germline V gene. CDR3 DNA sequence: TGCGCCAGCAGCTTGGACAGGGGGGTCACCGGGGAGCTGTTTTTT. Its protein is CASSLDRGVTGELFF.

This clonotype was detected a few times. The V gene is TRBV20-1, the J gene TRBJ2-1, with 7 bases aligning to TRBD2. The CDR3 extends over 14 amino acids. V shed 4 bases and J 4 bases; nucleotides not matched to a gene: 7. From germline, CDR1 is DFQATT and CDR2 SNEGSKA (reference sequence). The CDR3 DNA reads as TGCAGTGCTATGCGACTAGCAGGTTACAATGAGCAGTTCTTC. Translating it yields CSAMRLAGYNEQFF.